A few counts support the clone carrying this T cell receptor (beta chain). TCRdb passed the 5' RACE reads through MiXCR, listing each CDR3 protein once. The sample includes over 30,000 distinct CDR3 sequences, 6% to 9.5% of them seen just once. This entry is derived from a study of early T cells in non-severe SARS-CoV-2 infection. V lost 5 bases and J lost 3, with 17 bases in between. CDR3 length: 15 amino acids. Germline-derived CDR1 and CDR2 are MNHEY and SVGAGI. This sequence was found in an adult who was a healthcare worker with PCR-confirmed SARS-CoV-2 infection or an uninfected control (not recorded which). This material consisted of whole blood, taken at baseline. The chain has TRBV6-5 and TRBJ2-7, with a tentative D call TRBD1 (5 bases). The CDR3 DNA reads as TGTGCCAGCAGTCAATTAGACAGACCTGACTACGAGCAGTACTTC. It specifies CASSQLDRPDYEQYF.